This is a list of T cell receptor beta chains from one sample in a study of cytomegalovirus exposure and HLA in healthy donors. TCRdb keeps only in-frame clones here, not all; method: immunoSEQ multiplex PCR. The profile covers 200,000 or so clones, with approximately 84% appearing a single time and 3.5% to 4% taken by the ten largest. The sequenced material came from PBMCs. The source is a man in his fifties or sixties in good health and CMV-seronegative. The CDR3 runs from the conserved cysteine through the conserved F or W. A D gene is named only where the DNA matches it firmly. Clone size is stated in some rows and not others, as once, few, many or a class when expanded.

16	-	TRBJ2-7	TRBV19	TRBD1	CASRGTGSTSSYEQYF
14	-	TRBJ1-6	TRBV5-5	-	CASSSGHYNSPLHF
13	-	TRBJ1-5	TRBV10-3	-	CAIGGSGNQPQHF
14	once	TRBJ1-2	TRBV5-6	-	CASSGGGLGYGYTF
16	-	TRBJ1-5	TRBV7-2	-	CASSYSGTHANQPQHF
14	-	TRBJ1-2	TRBV5-1	-	CASSLDGRRYGYTF
14	-	TRBJ2-5	TRBV27	-	CASSVGGVLETQYF
15	-	TRBJ2-5	TRBV11-2	-	CASSLAQGPVGTQYF
16	-	TRBJ2-3	TRBV5-1	TRBD2	CASSLSFSGGGDTQYF
13	-	TRBJ1-2	TRBV11-2	TRBD1	CASSLETGIGYTF
14	-	TRBJ2-1	TRBV7-2	TRBD2	CASSLGLAGYEQFF
14	-	TRBJ2-7	TRBV7-3	TRBD2	CASSLLAGGYEQYF
14	few	TRBJ2-3	TRBV5-4	TRBD2	CASSFGLGTDTQYF
14	once	TRBJ1-1	TRBV7-2	-	CASSLEPGRAEAFF
16	-	TRBJ2-3	TRBV5-5	TRBD2	CASSDGGGAGTDTQYF
15	-	-	TRBV12-1	-	CASSYRGTEPYEQYF
13	-	TRBJ1-5	TRBV7-2	-	CASSLGGAQPQHF
15	-	TRBJ2-7	TRBV4-3	TRBD2	CASSQDPSGAWEQYF
12	few	TRBJ2-7	TRBV30	-	CAWSLGEDEQYF
13	once	TRBJ2-4	TRBV5-6	-	CASSLDRRHIQYF
15	-	TRBJ2-2	TRBV5-1	-	CASSSRTGRAGELFF
15	-	TRBJ1-1	TRBV27	-	CASSFSQGMNTEAFF
15	-	TRBJ1-5	TRBV19	-	CATKLLRDNNQPQHF
15	-	TRBJ2-7	TRBV11-2	TRBD2	CASSQIAGGSYEQYF